These 7 T cell receptor beta chains originate from one sample sequenced in a study of T cell repertoires in ileal Crohn's disease. Clones were read by immunoSEQ multiplex PCR, and TCRdb kept only the in-frame ones, dropping some. The data show 15,000 or so clones, roughly 91% seen once. Sequenced sample: ileal tissue. The origin of the receptors is an adult with Crohn's disease.

On this clone: Distinct nucleotide sequences in the sample also encode this CDR3. This rearrangement joins TRBV6-1 to TRBJ1-1, with 10 bases matching TRBD1. Germline V gene lookup returns CDR1 MNHNS and CDR2 SASEGT. V lost 6 bases and J lost 5; bases outside the gene matches: 0. The CDR3 runs to 12 residues. The CDR3 protein is CASRGQGTEAFF. Here the CDR3 DNA reads TGTGCCAGCAGGGGACAGGGGACTGAAGCTTTCTTT.

The chain joins TRBV27 to TRBJ2-7, with D possibly matching TRBD1 (6 bases). The CDR3 loop spans 14 amino acids. V was pared by 5 bases and J by 9 bases, with 20 bases between. Germline loops: CDR1 MNHEY, CDR2 SMNVEV (reference sequence). The DNA for the CDR3 is TGTGCCAGCAGTACCTCCCGGGACACTTTAGGGCAGTACTTC. The encoded protein is CASSTSRDTLGQYF.

The chain carries TRBV12-5 and TRBJ2-1, with 10 positions matching TRBD1. The germline V gene encodes CDR1 LGHNT and CDR2 FRNRAP. V shed 0 bases, J shed 14 bases, and the junction held 4 bases outside the gene matches. This CDR3 has 13 residues. CDR3: CASGLVAGTGEFF. The CDR3 DNA is TGTGCTAGTGGTTTGGTAGCAGGGACAGGGGAGTTCTTC.

The rearrangement joins TRBV14 to TRBJ2-3, with 7 bases that match TRBD2. After removal of 1 base from V and 1 base from J, the junction contained 8 bases not matched to a gene. CDR3 length: 17 amino acids. Per germline, CDR1 SGHDN and CDR2 FVKESK. The CDR3 bases are TGTGCCAGCAGCCAAGGAAGACGGGACTACCGCACAGATACGCAGTATTTT. Protein sequence: CASSQGRRDYRTDTQYF.

V is TRBV7-9 and J is TRBJ1-1, with TRBD1 matching 9 bases. This CDR3 is built from 12 residues. CDR1 and CDR2 (germline): SEHNR, FQNEAQ (reference sequence). The trim removed 10 bases at V and 5 bases at J, leaving 5 bases unmatched. The CDR3 DNA sequence: TGTGCCACAGGACAGGGGAGGACTGAAGCTTTCTTT. Translation gives CATGQGRTEAFF.

The CDR3 protein is CAWTIGGAGETQYF. CDR3 DNA: TGTGCCTGGACCATCGGGGGGGCAGGAGAGACCCAGTACTTC. The V and J genes are TRBV30 and TRBJ2-5, with 8 bases identical to TRBD2. The CDR3 is made up of 14 amino acids. CDR1 is GTSNPN and CDR2 is SVGIG in the germline V gene (reference sequence). The junction had 8 bases not matched to a gene; V was cut back by 4 bases and J by 4 bases.

The chain is built from TRBV5-1 and TRBJ2-2, with 9 positions matching TRBD2. The CDR3 is made up of 15 amino acids. CDR1 and CDR2 (germline): SGHRS, YFSETQ. J lost 5 bases, V lost 1 base, and 3 bases had no gene match. The DNA for the CDR3 is TGCGCCAGCAGCTTGAGCGGGGGGTCGACCGGGGAGCTGTTTTTT. It codes for CASSLSGGSTGELFF.